The 13 T cell receptor beta chains reported below all come from one sample, sequenced in a study of shared clonotypes between healthy human individuals (dated by TCRdb to 2018 to 2020). Library construction relied on the immunoSEQ multiplex PCR assay. TCRdb holds this immuneACCESS table with in-frame rearrangements only. Some clones are missing; in checked studies, unresolved V genes explain under half, and the rest has no known cause. The sample table records about 2.1 million clones; around 93% of these occur just once. The top ten clones comprise around 1.8% of the sample. CD8 naive samples were obtained by positive selection for CCR7 among CD45RO-negative cells, yielding a CD45RA+CCR7+ population from which TemRA cells were excluded. The sample comprised naive CD8+ T cells from PBMCs. The sample's cell subset or site label, decoded: CD45RA+CCR7+. All receptors come from a man between 18 and 35 years old in good health. Some clones in this sample may be carry-over from other donors' samples.

The rearrangement joins TRBV5-4 to TRBJ2-1, with 8 bases aligning to TRBD2. The CDR3 has 16 residues. Germline V gene data show CDR1 as SGHNT and CDR2 as YYREEE (reference sequence). J lost 5 bases, V lost 0 bases, and 7 bases had no gene match. CDR3 region: CASSLDSGTRHNEQFF. DNA for the CDR3: TGTGCCAGCAGCTTGGATAGCGGGACGAGGCACAATGAGCAGTTCTTC.

Notes on this clone: Additional DNA sequences in this sample encode the identical CDR3. This chain connects TRBV28 to TRBJ2-7; 8 positions match TRBD2. The germline V gene encodes CDR1 MDHEN and CDR2 SYDVKM. V lost 3 bases, J lost 3 bases, and 4 bases stayed unmatched. The CDR3 is 14 residues long. The DNA for the CDR3 is TGTGCCAGCAGTTTGCGGGGGACTAGCTACGAGCAGTACTTC. Protein product: CASSLRGTSYEQYF.

A word on this clone: Germline is not matched at one junction end, which may reflect a read error. Other DNA sequences within the sample encode an identical CDR3. This sequence joins TRBV6-1 and TRBJ1-5; D unresolved. The CDR3 has 13 residues. Germline V gives CDR1 MNHNS, CDR2 SASEGT. The DNA of the CDR3 is TGTGCCAGCAGCGAAGGGAGCAATCAGCCCCAGCATTTT. Amino acid sequence: CASSEGSNQPQHF.

The rearrangement uses TRBV7-3 and TRBJ1-1; TRBD1 is a possible D gene (5 bases). CDR3 size: 16 residues. The V and J ends lost 5 bases and 1 base respectively, with 17 bases between them. Germline values: CDR1 SGHTA, CDR2 FQGTGA. The CDR3 DNA reads TGTGCCAGCAGCCTGGGTATAGGGGCGCGGAACACTGAAGCTTTCTTT. It codes for CASSLGIGARNTEAFF. Supplemented by reference TRBV7-3 and TRBJ1-1, the full variable domain reads GAGVSQTPSNKVTEKGKYVELRCDPISGHTALYWYRQSLGQGPEFLIYFQGTGAADDSGLPNDRFFAVRPEGSVSTLKIQRTERGDSAVYLCASSLGIGARNTEAFFGQGTRLTVV.

This chain joins TRBV5-8 and TRBJ2-1; D is ambiguous. V shed 1 base and J shed 3 bases, with 8 bases lying between them. Germline V lookup: CDR1 SGHTS, CDR2 YDEGEE. The CDR3 runs to 14 residues. CDR3 amino acids: CASSLRTGYNEQFF. In nucleotides, the CDR3 is TGTGCCAGCAGCTTGCGTACGGGCTACAATGAGCAGTTCTTC.

V gene TRBV9 combines with J gene TRBJ2-1; 9 positions match TRBD2. The CDR3 spans 17 residues. The V gene's germline CDR1 is SGDLS and CDR2 YYNGEE. Trimming removed 0 bases from V and 4 bases from J; junction bases left unmatched: 8. Here the CDR3 reads CASSVAPAGGSYNEQFF. The CDR3, as DNA: TGTGCCAGCAGCGTAGCTCCAGCGGGAGGAAGTTACAATGAGCAGTTCTTC.

This rearrangement joins TRBV6-1 to TRBJ2-7; D gene ambiguous. V gave up 10 bases and J gave up 1 base, with 11 bases separating them. The CDR3 contains 12 residues. Germline CDR1 MNHNS, CDR2 SASEGT. This chain's CDR3 is CATYGSSYEQYF. CDR3 nucleotide sequence: TGTGCCACCTACGGGTCATCCTACGAGCAGTACTTC.

CDR3 in DNA: TGTGCCAGCAGCCCGGAGGGTGGGGCTTATTATGGCTACACCTTC. This sequence encodes CASSPEGGAYYGYTF. The chain joins TRBV5-6 to TRBJ1-2; TRBD1 might be the D (5 bases). In germline, CDR1 is SGHDT, CDR2 YYEEEE. CDR3 length: 15 amino acids. V was pared by 4 bases and J by 5 bases, with 18 bases between.

The chain employs TRBV7-3 and TRBJ1-2, with unresolved D. V lost 3 bases to trimming and J lost 0 bases, with 8 bases between them. The CDR3 loop spans 14 amino acids. CDR1 is SGHTA and CDR2 is FQGTGA in the germline V gene. As DNA, the CDR3 is TGTGCCAGCAGCTTCGGACCCCCTAACTATGGCTACACCTTC. It is translated as CASSFGPPNYGYTF.

As regards this clone: Other DNA sequences in this sample translate to the same CDR3. The chain couples TRBV11-2 to TRBJ2-7; D is perhaps TRBD2 (5 bases). Germline V gene lookup returns CDR1 SGHAT and CDR2 FQNNGV. The CDR3 has 12 amino acids. V was shortened by 4 bases and J by 3 bases, with 7 bases between the two germline ends. The CDR3 region is CASSSGNYEQYF. The CDR3 DNA sequence: TGTGCCAGCAGCTCCGGGAACTACGAGCAGTACTTC. Looking up the rest from reference TRBV11-2 and TRBJ2-7 gives the full variable domain: EAGVAQSPRYKIIEKRQSVAFWCNPISGHATLYWYQQILGQGPKLLIQFQNNGVVDDSQLPKDRFSAERLKGVDSTLKIQPAKLEDSAVYLCASSSGNYEQYFGPGTRLTVT.

V and J are TRBV9 and TRBJ2-3; D gene ambiguous. The V gene lost 2 bases and the J gene lost 3 bases, with 7 bases spanning the gap. This CDR3 is built from 13 residues. Per germline, CDR1 SGDLS and CDR2 YYNGEE. CDR3 sequence: CASSVLPTDTQYF. The CDR3 DNA reads as TGTGCCAGCAGCGTGCTCCCTACAGATACGCAGTATTTT.

The gene calls are TRBV27 and TRBJ2-7; 9 nucleotides match TRBD2. The CDR3 consists of 16 residues. The junction had 8 bases not matched to a gene; V was cut back by 0 bases and J by 5 bases. Germline CDR1 and CDR2: MNHEY and SMNVEV (reference sequence). The chain's CDR3 is CASSLSRASGNHEQYF. The DNA of the CDR3 is TGTGCCAGCAGTTTATCGAGGGCTAGCGGGAACCACGAGCAGTACTTC.

V gene TRBV11-2 combines with J gene TRBJ2-4, with 14 positions matching TRBD2. The CDR3 has 13 residues. The V segment lost 5 bases and the J segment 15 bases; nucleotides outside the gene matches: 6. The germline CDR1 and CDR2 sequences are SGHAT and FQNNGV. CDR3: CASSLGLAGESYF. In DNA, the CDR3 is TGTGCCAGCAGCCTGGGACTAGCGGGAGAGTCGTACTTC.